The 28 T cell receptor beta chains below come from one sample, sequenced in a study of breast tumors, draining lymph nodes, adjacent tissues. Axillary draining lymph nodes of breast cancer patients supplied the node samples. In TCRdb, the multiplex PCR reads were re-called with MiXCR into one record per CDR3 protein. Of approximately 210,000 distinct CDR3 sequences listed, 30% to 35% are singletons. Material: axillary lymph node tissue. Source of these receptors: a female donor with breast cancer. Some clones in this sample may be carry-over from other donors' samples.

This clonotype was seen only once. A read error is possible here, since a much larger clone lies one base away. This sequence joins TRBV30 and TRBJ2-7; 7 bases align to TRBD2. The CDR3 spans 15 residues. Germline-derived CDR1 and CDR2 are GTSNPN and SVGIG (reference sequence). In DNA, the CDR3 is TGTGCCTGGAGGGGAGTGGCGGGAGAAAGCTACGAGCAGTGCTTC. As protein: CAWRGVAGESYEQCF.

This clonotype was counted ten times or more. The chain uses TRBV6-1 and TRBJ2-2, with TRBD1 identical over 7 bases. The CDR3 runs to 15 residues. Losses at the gene ends were 6 bases for V and 4 bases for J; bases not matched to a gene: 8. CDR1 is MNHNS and CDR2 is SASEGT in the germline V gene. The CDR3, as DNA: TGTGCCAGCAGGCCGGGGACAGTCGGCACCGGGGAGCTGTTTTTT. Translating gives CASRPGTVGTGELFF.

This clonotype has a count of ten or more. The chain links TRBV18 to TRBJ2-6; no clear D. The germline gives CDR1 KGHSH, CDR2 LQKENI. Trimming took 2 bases from V and 0 from J, leaving 8 bases between them. CDR3 length: 16 amino acids. The CDR3 here is CASSPTASSGANVLTF. CDR3 nucleotides: TGTGCCAGCTCACCAACGGCGAGCTCTGGGGCCAACGTCCTGACTTTC.

The CDR3 is CASSLVGAPPKETQYF. The CDR3 coding sequence is TGTGCCAGCAGCTTGGTGGGGGCTCCCCCAAAAGAGACCCAGTACTTC. The genes are TRBV5-6 and TRBJ2-5, with a possible D match to TRBD1 (6 bases). The CDR3 length is 16 residues. CDR1 and CDR2 (germline): SGHDT, YYEEEE. V lost 0 bases and J lost 3, with 15 bases in between.

This clonotype came up many times. The rearrangement joins TRBV6-6 to TRBJ2-7; the match to TRBD2 covers 11 bases. The germline gives CDR1 MNHNY, CDR2 SVGAGI (reference sequence). The V segment lost 6 bases and the J segment 4 bases; nucleotides outside the gene matches: 8. The CDR3 totals 15 residues. This chain's CDR3 is CASRELAGGEYEQYF. The CDR3 DNA follows: TGTGCCAGCAGGGAATTAGCGGGAGGGGAATACGAGCAGTACTTC.

The chain links TRBV3-2 to TRBJ2-3. TRBV3-2 is a documented pseudogene. The CDR3 spans 14 residues. In DNA form, the CDR3 reads TGTGCCAGCAGCCAAGAGAGTTGCACAGATACGCAGTATTTT. Translation gives CASSQESCTDTQYF.

This clonotype has a count of ten or more. The V call is TRBV10-2, the J call TRBJ2-5; D assignment may be TRBD1 or TRBD2 (5 bases each). Germline CDR1 and CDR2: WSHSY and SAAADI. V was clipped by 8 bases and J by 1 base, with 11 bases between them. This CDR3 region has 13 residues. This CDR3 is CASRYGGQETQYF. In nucleotides, the CDR3 is TGCGCCAGCCGGTATGGGGGCCAAGAGACCCAGTACTTC.

This clonotype was recorded a few times. Possible read error: a much larger clone is one base away. The J gene is TRBJ1-2, the V gene TRBV12-5; D uncertain. The CDR3 runs to 13 residues. CDR1 and CDR2 from the germline V gene are LGHNT and FRNRAP. CDR3 bases: TGTGCCAGCACCAAGGGTTTTAGCTATGGCTACACCTTC. Translated: CASTKGFSYGYTF. The complete variable domain, with remaining parts taken from reference TRBV12-5 and TRBJ1-2, reads DARVTQTPRHKVTEMGQEVTMRCQPILGHNTVFWYRQTMMQGLELLAYFRNRAPLDDSGMPKDRFSAEMPDATLATLKIQPSEPRDSAVYFCASTKGFSYGYTFGSGTRLTVV.

There are many counts of this clonotype. This chain connects TRBV29-1 to TRBJ2-2; D is uncertain. Germline CDR1 SQVTM, CDR2 ANQGSEA. Between the trimmed V and J ends, which lost 3 bases and 2 bases, there was a span of 7 bases. This CDR3 region has 13 residues. CDR3 loop: CSVDVLNTGELFF. The CDR3 bases are TGCAGCGTTGATGTCCTAAACACCGGGGAGCTGTTTTTT.

The chain combines TRBV29-1 with TRBJ1-4; 7 bases line up with TRBD1. Germline V gene lookup returns CDR1 SQVTM and CDR2 ANQGSEA. The CDR3 runs to 15 residues. The CDR3 is CRVPGQRATNEKLFF. The CDR3 bases are TGCAGAGTCCCGGGACAGCGAGCAACTAATGAAAAACTGTTTTTT.

This clonotype came up many times. The chain combines TRBV9 with TRBJ2-3; TRBD2 might be the D (5 bases). Trimming pared 0 bases from V and 1 base from J, leaving 12 bases between. The CDR3 is 16 amino acids. Per germline, CDR1 SGDLS and CDR2 YYNGEE. CDR3 nucleotides: TGTGCCAGCAGCGTAGTGGCCCCCGGGGGCACAGATACGCAGTATTTT. It codes for CASSVVAPGGTDTQYF.

In this sample, this clonotype turned up many times. The V gene is TRBV19, the J gene TRBJ1-4, with D perhaps TRBD1 (5 bases). CDR1 LNHDA and CDR2 SQIVND come from the germline V gene (reference sequence). V was trimmed by 5 bases and J by 2 bases, leaving 9 bases between them. CDR3 size: 14 residues. CDR3 region: CASSWGRTNEKLFF. CDR3 nucleotides: TGTGCCAGTAGTTGGGGACGGACTAATGAAAAACTGTTTTTT.

This clonotype has a count of ten or more. The V and J genes are TRBV5-1 and TRBJ2-6; D gene unclear. Germline V lookup: CDR1 SGHRS, CDR2 YFSETQ. CDR3 length: 16 amino acids. Trimming cost V 3 bases and J 0 bases, with 10 bases left between them. CDR3 loop: CASSSDISSGANVLTF. The CDR3 nucleotides are TGCGCCAGCAGCTCCGACATAAGCTCTGGGGCCAACGTCCTGACTTTC.

Turning to this clonotype: Relative to the germline gene, one junction end is altered; a read error may explain this. This chain joins TRBV5-4 and TRBJ1-5; 9 bases agree with TRBD1. The CDR3 contains 15 residues. Germline assignment: CDR1 SGHNT and CDR2 YYREEE (reference sequence). CDR3 protein: CASSPGQGPGQSQHF. In DNA, the CDR3 is TGTGCCAGCAGCCCGGGACAGGGTCCAGGTCAGTCCCAGCATTTT.

This clonotype appeared a few times. This may stem from a read error, because a much larger clone lies one nucleotide away. Written as DNA, the CDR3 is TGCAGTGCTAGAGATTCGCAGGGTCAGGCTTCTGGCTACACCTTC. It codes for CSARDSQGQASGYTF. The genes are TRBV20-1 and TRBJ1-2; D perhaps matches TRBD1 (5 bases). The CDR3 runs 15 residues. The V end was cut by 0 bases, the J end by 7 bases, with 18 bases between. Germline CDR1 is DFQATT and CDR2 is SNEGSKA (reference sequence).

J is TRBJ1-1 and V is TRBV19, with a possible D match to TRBD1 (5 bases). CDR1 and CDR2 from the germline V gene are LNHDA and SQIVND (reference sequence). The CDR3 sequence is 14 residues long. Trimming stripped 3 bases from V and 3 bases from J, with 11 bases between. The CDR3 DNA follows: TGTGCCAGTAGTATTCAAGGGGTTGACACTGAAGCTTTCTTT. Protein sequence: CASSIQGVDTEAFF.

At least ten counts were recorded for this clonotype. This chain connects TRBV20-1 to TRBJ1-3; the D gene is possibly TRBD1 (5 bases). Germline V lookup: CDR1 DFQATT, CDR2 SNEGSKA (reference sequence). The CDR3 is 17 amino acids. Deletions cut 1 base from V and 2 bases from J, with 18 bases between. This CDR3 reads CSARVPNRDSTGNTIYF. The DNA of the CDR3 is TGCAGTGCTAGAGTACCGAACCGGGACTCCACTGGAAACACCATATATTTT.

There are many counts of this clonotype. CDR3: CASSRGQGDYNEQFF. DNA of the CDR3: TGTGCCAGCAGCCGTGGACAGGGGGACTACAATGAGCAGTTCTTC. The genes are TRBV7-9 and TRBJ2-1; 10 nucleotides match TRBD1. Germline V gene lookup returns CDR1 SEHNR and CDR2 FQNEAQ (reference sequence). The CDR3 has 15 residues. V lost 5 bases and J lost 3; bases outside the gene matches: 4. The complete variable domain, with remaining parts taken from reference TRBV7-9 and TRBJ2-1, reads DTGVSQNPRHKITKRGQNVTFRCDPISEHNRLYWYRQTLGQGPEFLTYFQNEAQLEKSRLLSDRFSAERPKGSFSTLEIQRTEQGDSAMYLCASSRGQGDYNEQFFGPGTRLTVL.

The V and J genes are TRBV2 and TRBJ1-2; no reliable D call. There are 13 residues in the CDR3. Germline loops: CDR1 SNHLY, CDR2 FYNNEI. V was pared by 3 bases and J by 2 bases, with 7 bases between. CDR3 nucleotides: TGTGCCAGCAGTGACGAGAACAACTATGGCTACACCTTC. Its protein is CASSDENNYGYTF.

V and J are TRBV5-4 and TRBJ1-6; 7 bases match TRBD1. V shed 4 bases, J shed 7 bases, and the junction held 11 bases outside the gene matches. The V gene's germline CDR1 is SGHNT and CDR2 YYREEE (reference sequence). The CDR3 spans 16 residues. In DNA, the CDR3 is TGTGCCAGCAGCCCCAGGGGGGCGGGAGCGAATTCACCCCTCCACTTT. Its protein product is CASSPRGAGANSPLHF.

This clonotype was observed at least ten times. The gene calls are TRBV7-2 and TRBJ2-3; 9 positions agree with TRBD1. With 3 bases clipped from V and 0 bases from J, the junction kept 13 bases outside the gene matches. CDR3 length: 19 amino acids. Germline V lookup: CDR1 SGHTA, CDR2 FQGNSA. The CDR3 coding sequence is TGTGCCAGCAGCTTTCCGACAGGGGGGCCCTCGCTAAGCACAGATACGCAGTATTTT. Amino acid sequence: CASSFPTGGPSLSTDTQYF.

This clonotype has a count of ten or more. The rearrangement uses TRBV7-8 and TRBJ2-1, with D possibly TRBD2 on 6 matching bases. The CDR3 sequence is 17 residues long. Germline assignment: CDR1 SGHVS and CDR2 FQNEAQ. V gave up 2 bases and J gave up 1 base, with 15 bases separating them. CDR3 DNA sequence: TGTGCCAGCAGCTTATGGGAAAGCGGGTGGTCCTACAATGAGCAGTTCTTC. It specifies CASSLWESGWSYNEQFF.

This clonotype was observed at least ten times. This sequence joins TRBV20-1 and TRBJ2-1; 7 bases are shared with TRBD1. The CDR3 is 14 amino acids. Per germline, CDR1 DFQATT and CDR2 SNEGSKA (reference sequence). The ends lost 5 bases at V and 2 bases at J; junction bases unmatched: 6. The CDR3 nucleotides read TGCAGTGCTGAAGACAGGGCGGCCTACAATGAGCAGTTCTTC. Residues: CSAEDRAAYNEQFF.

This clonotype occurred many times. This chain connects TRBV3-1 to TRBJ1-2; 8 positions match TRBD1. The V and J ends lost 3 bases and 7 bases, in that order; junction bases with no gene match: 7. The CDR3 contains 14 residues. Germline loops: CDR1 LGHDT, CDR2 YNNKEL (reference sequence). CDR3 in amino acids: CASSHQQGELGYTF. The CDR3 DNA is TGTGCCAGCAGCCATCAACAGGGGGAACTTGGCTACACCTTC. Looking up the rest from reference TRBV3-1 and TRBJ1-2 gives the full variable domain: DTAVSQTPKYLVTQMGNDKSIKCEQNLGHDTMYWYKQDSKKFLKIMFSYNNKELIINETVPNRFSPKSPDKAHLNLHINSLELGDSAVYFCASSHQQGELGYTFGSGTRLTVV.

This rearrangement joins TRBV10-3 to TRBJ1-6; 7 bases are a match to TRBD1. This CDR3 is 14 amino acids long. The germline gives CDR1 ENHRY, CDR2 SYGVKD. The J segment lost 8 bases and the V segment lost 6 bases, leaving 7 bases of the junction unmatched. This chain's CDR3 is CAISDDRADSPLHF. The CDR3 DNA sequence: TGTGCCATCAGCGACGACAGGGCAGATTCACCCCTCCACTTT.

A note on this clonotype: Since a much larger clone is just one base distant, this may be a read error. CDR3 nucleotide sequence: TGTGCCAGCACCTCAATCGGACGTTCCAATGAGCAGTTCTTC. It translates to CASTSIGRSNEQFF. The chain uses TRBV11-2 and TRBJ2-1, with D unclear. CDR3 size: 14 residues. Germline values: CDR1 SGHAT, CDR2 FQNNGV. V was pared by 7 bases and J by 6 bases, with 16 bases between.

There are many counts of this clonotype. CDR3 sequence (DNA): TGTGCCACCAGTGATTTGGTGGGGATAGACAGGACCACTCCGTCCTACGAGCAGTACTTC. Protein product: CATSDLVGIDRTTPSYEQYF. This chain connects TRBV24-1 to TRBJ2-7; possible D gene TRBD1, 6 bases. Germline values: CDR1 KGHDR, CDR2 SFDVKD. This CDR3 has 20 residues. Trimming pared 0 bases from V and 1 base from J, leaving 24 bases between.

The chain couples TRBV6-5 to TRBJ2-2; TRBD1 matches at 9 bases. With V trimmed by 0 bases and J by 0 bases, 2 bases remained unmatched. The germline V gene has CDR1 MNHEY and CDR2 SVGAGI. The CDR3 extends over 17 amino acids. CDR3 region: CASSYSGDRANTGELFF. CDR3 nucleotide sequence: TGTGCCAGCAGTTACTCGGGGGACAGGGCGAACACCGGGGAGCTGTTTTTT.